Below, one T cell receptor (beta chain) is given with its context. This clone was found a few times. The specificity of this receptor is unknown. Nothing much larger sits one base from this clone, and base qualities are not available. This specimen belongs to a study of cytomegalovirus exposure and HLA in healthy donors (TCRdb year 2017). Concerning the study at large: In an earlier analysis of several hundred of the donors, 250 to 350 Gb of sequence data and just under 120 million unique TCR beta sequences from about 179 million T cells were reported. An early release that covered about 600 HLA-typed donors contained approximately 300 gigabases of sequencing data and tens of millions of unique TCR sequences. Of the roughly 410 genotyped donors, 70% to 90% were placed in the genetic ancestry cluster associated with self-reported Caucasian donors. The aim of the study was to test whether cataloging public T cell receptors could identify signatures of past pathogen exposure. The T cell repertoires of roughly 660 subjects were profiled by immunosequencing and related to cytomegalovirus serostatus. Besides the first cohort of hundreds of subjects, a separate validation cohort made up of 120 different subjects was used. The study combined high-throughput TCR immunosequencing, statistical association of individual TCRs with disease status, and machine learning to predict cytomegalovirus infection status. To study patterns of TCR occurrence, a later analysis re-analyzed previously published TCR beta repertoires from around 700 donors and added high-resolution HLA genotyping. The later analysis used no new phenotypic data to find candidate immune exposures, relying instead on TCR beta sequences and their occurrence across donors. An earlier analysis of a few hundred of the donors applied high-throughput TCR beta sequencing to assess whether each TCR beta V gene segment acted as functional or pseudogenic. Donor age, sex, ethnicity and CMV serostatus were compiled together with the repertoire data. A later genetic analysis used genome-wide SNP genotypes for about 60% of the roughly 670 donors, treating that subset as a discovery cohort. All discovery cohort repertoires had been generated on a single sequencing platform. HLA typing included class I and class II loci at four-digit resolution. The number of donors typed differed by locus, with about 629-630 for A, B, C, DRB1 and DQB1, around 520 for DQA1, nearly 610 for DPA1, and some 440 for DPB1. Because of strong linkage in the cohort, roughly five DR-DQ haplotypes were treated as single units for association and clustering. On average, about 240,000 unique TCR beta nucleotide sequences were sequenced per donor among 398 genotyped donors of the cohort, with roughly 19% of those sequences being non-productive. What the authors observed across the whole study: In vitro tests confirmed that a few of the cytomegalovirus-associated TCR beta chains recognize cytomegalovirus antigens. Immune exposure information for the cohort was limited to CMV serostatus. A further reported finding was that TCR beta sequences accurately predicted the HLA-A and HLA-B alleles for most subjects in the first cohort. HLA typing was unavailable for some donors at each locus, so association tests used only the typed subset. A later analysis found that HLA-associated TCR beta chains were more clonally expanded and had lower generation probabilities than equally common non-associated chains. In a later analysis, several top co-occurrence clusters were reported to appear linked to parvovirus B19, influenza, CMV and Epstein-Barr virus. Correlated functional status among segregating V segments might be attributable to linkage disequilibrium, but an unknown experimental factor could not be ruled out. Assigning TCR associations to individual alleles was difficult when HLA alleles, especially DR and DQ, strongly co-occurred. In an earlier analysis of 450 to 750 of the donors, most TCR beta V segments appeared in productive rearrangements about 87% or about 30% of the time, broadly matching IMGT annotations. Most TCR sequences were observed very rarely across donors, whereas some public TCRs were present in many individuals. The earlier analysis of 587 of the donors excluded some 15 rarely observed V segments, including chromosome 9 orphons, because counts were too low. In a later analysis, most CMV-associated TCR beta chains were found to appear HLA-restricted, with HLA associations seemingly driven largely by CMV exposure. The presence/absence analyses assumed that sequencing depth was roughly uniform across donors, and that assumption may not be true. V-gene and J-gene trimming of TCR beta chains was associated with a missense DCLRE1C variant in a later genetic analysis, and the association was replicated in an independent cohort. Because the 87-base-pair reads could not distinguish some IMGT-functional V segments, including TRBV6-2 and TRBV6-3, those segments were excluded. According to a later analysis, TCR association rates differed among HLA loci, with DRB1 alleles showing the most associated TCRs and HLA-C alleles showing the fewest. In a later genetic analysis, fewer N-insertions in productive TCRs were reported among donors in an Asian-associated ancestry cluster than the roughly 700-donor mean. A later analysis associated some 17,000 TCR beta sequences with specific HLA alleles at a false discovery rate of 0.05. A cluster of highly shared sequence variants was judged likely to be a technical artifact of the sequencing pipeline. Only TCR beta chains were sequenced in this cohort, and the absence of alpha or paired-chain data limited detectable features. The authors suggested that the approach could potentially be extended to other disease states and immunological phenotypes. The classifier was reported to diagnose cytomegalovirus status with high specificity and sensitivity in both the original and validation cohorts. A total of fewer than 200 TCR beta chains were listed by the study as associated with cytomegalovirus.

Library construction relied on the immunoSEQ multiplex PCR assay. The multiplex PCR relied on a mix of 60 forward primers for TCR Vbeta segments and 13 reverse primers for TCR Jbeta segments. The CDR3 region of rearranged TCR beta genes was amplified from genomic DNA by a multiplex PCR assay. On the Illumina HiSeq System, the amplified TCR beta libraries were sequenced as 87-base-pair reads. Per the original workflow: Across the 600 to 700 repertoires, a later analysis counted around 80 million unique TCR beta chains, some 11 million of which were shared by at least two donors. Raw reads were error-corrected and collapsed into unique sequences with a nearest-neighbor algorithm that merged closely related sequences to remove PCR and sequencing errors. V, D and J gene segments were assigned by aligning CDR3 sequences to IMGT reference sequences. Each retained sequence needed at least a six-nucleotide match to both a V gene segment and a J gene segment. Rearrangements were called productive when the CDR3 lacked stop codons and stayed in frame with V and J; all others were non-productive. Following IMGT convention, CDR3 was defined as the stretch from the second conserved V-encoded cysteine to the conserved J-encoded phenylalanine. The earlier analysis of more than 450 of the donors excluded sequences that lacked an unambiguous match to a single V gene segment. An earlier analysis of some 610 of the donors called V segments functional above 56.7% productive rearrangements and segregating when the between-donor standard deviation exceeded 5%. To diagnose cytomegalovirus status from the catalog of TCR beta chain sequences, a statistical classification framework was built. V and J gene assignment, in a later analysis, came from comparing TCR nucleotide sequences with IMGT/GENE-DB human TR gene sequences. A later analysis assigned CDR3 sequences and most-parsimonious VDJ recombination scenarios with the TCRdist pipeline. In a later analysis, each TCR beta chain was defined by its CDR3 amino acid sequence together with its V-gene family, and reads lacking a unique V-gene family were excluded. As a way to deal with suspected cross-contamination and a sequencing artifact, a later analysis dropped 592 nucleotide sequences that were highly shared and had low generation probability. In a later analysis, a clonal expansion index for each public chain was calculated from normalized within-repertoire ranks of inferred template counts. In a later analysis, generation probabilities were computed with a VDJ recombination model fitted to out-of-frame rearrangements, and the resulting probabilities were checked against IGoR. Hypergeometric tests were used in a later analysis to score TCR-TCR, TCR-HLA and TCR-CMV co-occurrence, with a repertoire-size bias correction applied to the TCR pairs. In a later analysis, false discovery rates were estimated by permuting HLA or CMV assignments 20 times. In a later analysis, co-occurring TCRs were grouped using DBSCAN, with TCRdist sequence similarity added in when clustering inside HLA-allele-positive subsets. For co-occurrence clustering, repertoires with fewer than 30,000 or more than 120,000 public chains were excluded, along with roughly 5 repertoires with anomalous nucleotide sharing. In its TCRdb copy, this immuneACCESS table keeps in-frame sequences only and misses some clones. Where compared with another copy, unresolved V genes explain less than half of these, and the others have no known cause. The V and J calls and clone size were taken over from that table, and D and trimming were inferred from the DNA. The sample table holds some 180,000 clones, of which about 85% were seen once. The ten largest make up less than 1.5% of the sample.

Trimming leaves V shorter by 2 bases and J shorter by 5 bases, with the junction holding 8 bases beyond the gene matches. The cysteine opens and the phenylalanine closes a CDR3 of 14 amino acids. Only the CDR3 part of the read is kept: 42 bases, read in frame from the first base. CDR1 and CDR2 are drawn from the germline V gene (reference sequence): GTSNPN, SVGIG. The cohort consisted of 670 or so healthy bone marrow donors. All cohort members were sampled while nominally healthy, although unrecorded immune exposures were likely present. The donor tested CMV seropositive, placing the donor among the 310 or so seropositive members of the cohort. A peripheral blood sample was provided by each donor, and peripheral blood mononuclear cells were used for TCR beta sequencing. The Qiagen DNeasy Blood Extraction Kit was used to extract genomic DNA from the blood cell samples.

This clonotype was sampled from a girl aged 5 to 17 in good health and CMV-seropositive. The chain employs TRBV30 and TRBJ1-2; TRBD1 lines up with 7 middle nucleotides. The sample taken for sequencing was PBMCs. The CDR3 protein: CAWSCRDRIYGYTF. At the DNA level, the sequence is TGTGCCTGGAGTTGCCGGGACAGAATATATGGCTACACCTTC.